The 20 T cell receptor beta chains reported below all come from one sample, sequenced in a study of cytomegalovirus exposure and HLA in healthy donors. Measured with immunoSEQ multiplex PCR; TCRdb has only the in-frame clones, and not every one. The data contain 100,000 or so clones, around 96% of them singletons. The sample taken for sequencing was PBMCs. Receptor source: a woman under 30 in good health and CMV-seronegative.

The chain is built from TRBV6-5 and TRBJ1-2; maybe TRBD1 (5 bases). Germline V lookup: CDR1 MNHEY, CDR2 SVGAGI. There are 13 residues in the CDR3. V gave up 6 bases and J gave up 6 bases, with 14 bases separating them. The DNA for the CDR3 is TGTGCCAGCAGGTACGGACGGACAAATGGCTACACCTTC. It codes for CASRYGRTNGYTF.

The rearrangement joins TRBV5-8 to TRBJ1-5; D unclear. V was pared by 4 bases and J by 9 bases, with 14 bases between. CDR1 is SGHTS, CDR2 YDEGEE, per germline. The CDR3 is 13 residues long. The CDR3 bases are TGTGCCAGCAGCCCCCCGGGGAGTGGGCCCCAGCATTTT. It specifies CASSPPGSGPQHF. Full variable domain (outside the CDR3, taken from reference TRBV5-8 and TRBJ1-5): EAGVTQSPTHLIKTRGQQATLRCSPISGHTSVYWYQQALGLGLQFLLWYDEGEERNRGNFPPRFSGRQFPNYSSELNVNALELEDSALYLCASSPPGSGPQHFGDGTRLSIL.

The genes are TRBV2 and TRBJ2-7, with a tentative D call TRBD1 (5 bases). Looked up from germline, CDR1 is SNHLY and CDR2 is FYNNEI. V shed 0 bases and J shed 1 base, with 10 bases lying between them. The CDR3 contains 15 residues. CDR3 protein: CASSEADTPSYEQYF. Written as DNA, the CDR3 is TGTGCCAGCAGTGAAGCGGACACTCCGTCCTACGAGCAGTACTTC.

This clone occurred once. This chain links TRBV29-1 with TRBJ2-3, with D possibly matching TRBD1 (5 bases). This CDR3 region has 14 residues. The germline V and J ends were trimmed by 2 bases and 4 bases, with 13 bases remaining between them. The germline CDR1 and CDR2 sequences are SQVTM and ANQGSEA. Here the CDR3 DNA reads TGCAGCGTTGAAAGTCAGGGTGGGGCAGATACGCAGTATTTT. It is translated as CSVESQGGADTQYF.

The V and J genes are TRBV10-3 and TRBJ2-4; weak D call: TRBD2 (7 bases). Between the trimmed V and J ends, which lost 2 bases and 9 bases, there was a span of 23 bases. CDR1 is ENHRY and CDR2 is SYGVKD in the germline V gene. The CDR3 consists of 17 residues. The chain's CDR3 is CAISERGDTAESGIQYF. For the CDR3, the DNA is TGTGCCATCAGTGAGCGGGGGGACACGGCGGAGAGTGGCATTCAGTACTTC.

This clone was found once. CDR3 protein: CASSLDGKYLHF. The CDR3, as DNA: TGCGCCAGCAGCCTCGACGGGAAATACCTCCACTTT. The chain joins TRBV5-1 to TRBJ1-6; D gene unclear. This CDR3 region has 12 residues. From germline, CDR1 is SGHRS and CDR2 YFSETQ. V was trimmed by 4 bases and J by 15 bases, leaving 14 bases between them. Looking up the rest from reference TRBV5-1 and TRBJ1-6 gives the full variable domain: KAGVTQTPRYLIKTRGQQVTLSCSPISGHRSVSWYQQTPGQGLQFLFEYFSETQRNKGNFPGRFSGRQFSNSRSEMNVSTLELGDSALYLCASSLDGKYLHFGNGTRLTVT.

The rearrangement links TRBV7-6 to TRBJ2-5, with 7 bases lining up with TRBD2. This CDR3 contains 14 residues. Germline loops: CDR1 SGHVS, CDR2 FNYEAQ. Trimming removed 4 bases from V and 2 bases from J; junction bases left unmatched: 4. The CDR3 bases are TGTGCCAGCAGCTCCGGGACTAATCAAGAGACCCAGTACTTC. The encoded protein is CASSSGTNQETQYF.

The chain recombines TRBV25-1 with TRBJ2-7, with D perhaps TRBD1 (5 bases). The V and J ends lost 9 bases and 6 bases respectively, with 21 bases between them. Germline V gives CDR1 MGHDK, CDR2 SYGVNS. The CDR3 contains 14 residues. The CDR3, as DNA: TGTGCCAGGGGGCATTTAGCAGGATCCGGCGAGCAGTACTTC. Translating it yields CARGHLAGSGEQYF.

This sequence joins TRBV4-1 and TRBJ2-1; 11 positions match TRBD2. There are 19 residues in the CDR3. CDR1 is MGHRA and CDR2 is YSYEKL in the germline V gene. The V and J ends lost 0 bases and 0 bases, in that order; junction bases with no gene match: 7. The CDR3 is CASSQDWGLAASSYNEQFF. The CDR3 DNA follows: TGCGCCAGCAGCCAAGATTGGGGACTAGCGGCCTCCTCCTACAATGAGCAGTTCTTC.

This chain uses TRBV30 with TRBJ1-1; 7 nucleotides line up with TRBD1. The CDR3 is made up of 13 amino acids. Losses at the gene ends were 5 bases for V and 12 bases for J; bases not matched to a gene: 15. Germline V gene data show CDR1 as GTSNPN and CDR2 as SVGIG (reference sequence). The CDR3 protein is CAWDIGGQSNTFF. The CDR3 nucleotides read TGTGCCTGGGATATTGGGGGACAGTCGAATACTTTCTTT.

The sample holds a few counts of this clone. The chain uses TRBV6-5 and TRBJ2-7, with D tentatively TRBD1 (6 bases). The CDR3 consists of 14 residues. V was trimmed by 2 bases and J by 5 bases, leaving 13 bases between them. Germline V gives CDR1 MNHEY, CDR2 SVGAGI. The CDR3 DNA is TGTGCCAGCAGTTACCGAACAGGGTTGAACGAGCAGTACTTC. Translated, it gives CASSYRTGLNEQYF.

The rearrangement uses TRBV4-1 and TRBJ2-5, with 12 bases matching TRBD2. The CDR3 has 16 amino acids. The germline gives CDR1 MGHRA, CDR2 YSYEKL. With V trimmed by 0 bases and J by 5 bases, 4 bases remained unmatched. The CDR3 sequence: CASSQDASGREETQYF. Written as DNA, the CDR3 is TGCGCCAGCAGCCAAGACGCTAGCGGGAGGGAGGAGACCCAGTACTTC.

As DNA, the CDR3 is TGTGCCAGCAGCCCTTTCGGGGCGGGAGCGCGCAATGAGCAGTTCTTC. This codes for CASSPFGAGARNEQFF. V is TRBV28 and J is TRBJ2-1, with TRBD2 matching over 7 bases. There are 16 residues in the CDR3. The trim removed 6 bases at V and 6 bases at J, leaving 14 bases unmatched. The germline gives CDR1 MDHEN, CDR2 SYDVKM.

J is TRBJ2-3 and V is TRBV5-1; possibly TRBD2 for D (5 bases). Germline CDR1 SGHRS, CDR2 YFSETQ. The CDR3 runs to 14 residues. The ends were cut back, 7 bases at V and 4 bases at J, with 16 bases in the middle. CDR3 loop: CASRVGQEADTQYF. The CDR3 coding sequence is TGCGCCAGCCGGGTTGGGCAGGAGGCAGATACGCAGTATTTT.

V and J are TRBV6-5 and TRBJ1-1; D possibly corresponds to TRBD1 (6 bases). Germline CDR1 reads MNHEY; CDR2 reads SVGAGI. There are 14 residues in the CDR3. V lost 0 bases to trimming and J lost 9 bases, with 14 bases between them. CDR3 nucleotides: TGTGCCAGCAGTTACTCGGTCGGACAGTCAAAAGCTTTCTTT. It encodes CASSYSVGQSKAFF.

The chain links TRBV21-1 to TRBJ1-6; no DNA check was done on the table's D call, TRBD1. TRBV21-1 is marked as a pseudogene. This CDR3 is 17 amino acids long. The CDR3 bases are TGTGCCAGCAGCAAAGCTGGGACAGAAAAACATAATTCACCCCTCCACTTT. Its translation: CASSKAGTEKHNSPLHF.

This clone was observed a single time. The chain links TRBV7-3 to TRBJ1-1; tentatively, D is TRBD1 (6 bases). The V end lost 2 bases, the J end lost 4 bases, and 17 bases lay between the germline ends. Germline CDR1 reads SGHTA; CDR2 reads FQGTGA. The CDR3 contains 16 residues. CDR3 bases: TGTGCCAGCAGCTTAGCGGTTATGGGGGCCGGCACTGAAGCTTTCTTT. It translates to CASSLAVMGAGTEAFF.

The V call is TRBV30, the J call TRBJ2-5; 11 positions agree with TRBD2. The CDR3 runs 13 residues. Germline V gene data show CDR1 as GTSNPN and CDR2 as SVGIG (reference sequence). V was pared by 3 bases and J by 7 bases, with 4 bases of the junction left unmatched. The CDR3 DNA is TGTGCCTGGAGCGGCGGGACTAGCGGGACCCAGTACTTC. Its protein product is CAWSGGTSGTQYF.

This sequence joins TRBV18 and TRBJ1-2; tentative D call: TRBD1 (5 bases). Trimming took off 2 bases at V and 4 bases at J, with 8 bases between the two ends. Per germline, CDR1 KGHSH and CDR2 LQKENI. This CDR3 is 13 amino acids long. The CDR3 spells CASSPAGSYGYTF. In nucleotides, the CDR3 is TGTGCCAGCTCACCAGCAGGGTCCTATGGCTACACCTTC.

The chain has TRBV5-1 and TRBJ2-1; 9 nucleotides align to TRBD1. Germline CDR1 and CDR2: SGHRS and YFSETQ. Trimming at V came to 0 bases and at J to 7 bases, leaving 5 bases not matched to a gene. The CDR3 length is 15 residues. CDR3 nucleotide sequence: TGCGCCAGCAGCTTGGTGGACAGGGGCGGGAATGAGCAGTTCTTC. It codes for CASSLVDRGGNEQFF.